This TCR beta chain is drawn from a study of graft-versus-host responses after intestinal transplantation. On the study more broadly: Each of the recipients got a multivisceral, liver-intestinal, or isolated intestinal transplant.

A note on this clone: The antigen remains unidentified.

Graft tissue was processed to release intraepithelial and lamina propria lymphocytes. V lost 3 bases to trimming and J lost 11 bases, with 14 bases between them. The CDR3 loop spans 13 amino acids. Germline V gene data show CDR1 as SGHVS and CDR2 as FNYEAQ. Repertoires were generated with immunoSEQ multiplex PCR, while TCRdb's copy carries only in-frame clones and drops some. The sample yields about 17,000 clones, roughly 80% seen once. Points from the study as a whole: Analysis identified GvH clones in recipient marrow, with some appearing first in ileum or blood.

This chain joins TRBV7-6 and TRBJ1-3; D is uncertain. Sequencing was performed on ileum tissue, taken approximately 110 days after intestinal transplant. The TCR was taken from a human patient who received an intestinal transplant, so some T cells may come from the graft donor. DNA of the CDR3: TGTGCCAGCAGCTTGATCCTTGGGTATGCCATATATTTT. Its protein product is CASSLILGYAIYF.